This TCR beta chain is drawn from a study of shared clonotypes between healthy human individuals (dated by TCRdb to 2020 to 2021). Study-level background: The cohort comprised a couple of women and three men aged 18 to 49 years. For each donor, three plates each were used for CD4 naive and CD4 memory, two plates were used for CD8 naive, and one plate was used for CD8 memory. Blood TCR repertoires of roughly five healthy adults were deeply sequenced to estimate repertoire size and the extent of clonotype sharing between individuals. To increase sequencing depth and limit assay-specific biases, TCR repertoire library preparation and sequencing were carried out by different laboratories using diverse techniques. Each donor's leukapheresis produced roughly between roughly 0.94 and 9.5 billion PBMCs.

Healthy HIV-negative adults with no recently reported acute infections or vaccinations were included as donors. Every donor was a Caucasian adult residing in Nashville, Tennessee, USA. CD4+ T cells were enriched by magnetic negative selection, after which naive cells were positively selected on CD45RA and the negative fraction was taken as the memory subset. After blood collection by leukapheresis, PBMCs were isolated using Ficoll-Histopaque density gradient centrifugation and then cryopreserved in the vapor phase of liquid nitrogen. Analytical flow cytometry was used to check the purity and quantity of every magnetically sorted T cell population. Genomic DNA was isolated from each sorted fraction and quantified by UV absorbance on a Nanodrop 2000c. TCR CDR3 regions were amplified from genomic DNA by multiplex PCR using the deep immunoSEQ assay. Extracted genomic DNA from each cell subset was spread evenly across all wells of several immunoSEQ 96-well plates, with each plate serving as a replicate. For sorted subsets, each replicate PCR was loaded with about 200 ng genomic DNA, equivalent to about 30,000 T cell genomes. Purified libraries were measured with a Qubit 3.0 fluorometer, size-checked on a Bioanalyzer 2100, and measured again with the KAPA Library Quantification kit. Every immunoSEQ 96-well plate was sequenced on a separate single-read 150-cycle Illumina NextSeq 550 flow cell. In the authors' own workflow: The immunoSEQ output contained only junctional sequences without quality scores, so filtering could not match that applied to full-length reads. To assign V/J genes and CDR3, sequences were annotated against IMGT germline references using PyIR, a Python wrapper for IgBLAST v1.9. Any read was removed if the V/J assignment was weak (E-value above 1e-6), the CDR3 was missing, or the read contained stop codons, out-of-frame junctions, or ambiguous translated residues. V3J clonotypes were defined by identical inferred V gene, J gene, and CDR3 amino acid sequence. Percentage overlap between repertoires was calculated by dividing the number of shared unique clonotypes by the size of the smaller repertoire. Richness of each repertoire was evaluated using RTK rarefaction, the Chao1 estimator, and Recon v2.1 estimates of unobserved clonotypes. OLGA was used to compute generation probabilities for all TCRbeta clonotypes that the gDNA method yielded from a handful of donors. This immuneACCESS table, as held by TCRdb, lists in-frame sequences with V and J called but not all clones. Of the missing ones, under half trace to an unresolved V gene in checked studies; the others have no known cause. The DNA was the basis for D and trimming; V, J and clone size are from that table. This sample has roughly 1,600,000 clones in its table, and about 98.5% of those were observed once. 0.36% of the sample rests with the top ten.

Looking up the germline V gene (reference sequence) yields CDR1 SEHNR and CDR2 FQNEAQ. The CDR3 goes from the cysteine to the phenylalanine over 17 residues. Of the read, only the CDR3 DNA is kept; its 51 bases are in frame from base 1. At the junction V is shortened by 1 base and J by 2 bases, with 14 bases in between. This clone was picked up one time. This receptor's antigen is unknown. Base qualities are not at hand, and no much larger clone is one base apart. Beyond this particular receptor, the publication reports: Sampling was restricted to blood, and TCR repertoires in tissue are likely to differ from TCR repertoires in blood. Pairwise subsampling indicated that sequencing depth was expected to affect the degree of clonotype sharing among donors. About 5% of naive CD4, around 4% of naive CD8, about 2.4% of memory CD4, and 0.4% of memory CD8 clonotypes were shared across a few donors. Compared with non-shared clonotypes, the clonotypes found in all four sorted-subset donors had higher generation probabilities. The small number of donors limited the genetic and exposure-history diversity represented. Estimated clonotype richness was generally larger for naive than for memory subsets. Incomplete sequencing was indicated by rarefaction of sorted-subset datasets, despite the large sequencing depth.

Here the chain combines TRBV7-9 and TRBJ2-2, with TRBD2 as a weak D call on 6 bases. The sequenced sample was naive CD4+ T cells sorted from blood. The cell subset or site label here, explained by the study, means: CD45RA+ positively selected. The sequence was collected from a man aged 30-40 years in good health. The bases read TGTGCCAGCAGCTTAGGGTCACTAGCTGGAAACACCGGGGAGCTGTTTTTT. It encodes CASSLGSLAGNTGELFF.